This is a list of T cell receptor beta chains from one sample in a study of shared clonotypes between healthy human individuals. Clones were read by immunoSEQ multiplex PCR, and TCRdb kept only the in-frame ones, dropping some. The sample contains about 380,000 clones, around 96% of which appear only once. Source material: memory CD8+ T cells sorted from blood. The receptors shown here come from a man in his thirties or forties in good health. CDR3s include the opening cysteine and the closing phenylalanine or tryptophan. Each record gives: CDR3 length, V gene, D gene, J gene, clone size, CDR3 DNA, CDR3 protein. The D gene is left open where the match is weak. Not every row has a clone size; where given, it reads once, few, many or a size class.

CDR3 length: 13
V gene: TRBV23-1
D gene: .
J gene: TRBJ2-5
clone size: .
CDR3 DNA: TGCGCCAGCAGTCAGACTAGCCAAGAGACCCAGTACTTC
CDR3 protein: CASSQTSQETQYF

CDR3 length: 12
V gene: TRBV21-1
D gene: .
J gene: TRBJ1-2
clone size: .
CDR3 DNA: TGTGCCAGCAGCCCCGGGGTACATGGCTACACCTTC
CDR3 protein: CASSPGVHGYTF

CDR3 length: 16
V gene: TRBV11-3
D gene: TRBD1
J gene: TRBJ1-2
clone size: .
CDR3 DNA: TGTGCCAGCAGCCCTCCTGAACAGGGGGTCGGCTATGGCTACACCTTC
CDR3 protein: CASSPPEQGVGYGYTF

CDR3 length: 16
V gene: TRBV5-1
D gene: .
J gene: TRBJ2-1
clone size: .
CDR3 DNA: TGCGCCAGCAGCTTGGGTCAAAAACAGACCTACAATGAGCAGTTCTTC
CDR3 protein: CASSLGQKQTYNEQFF

CDR3 length: 15
V gene: TRBV5-4
D gene: .
J gene: TRBJ2-1
clone size: .
CDR3 DNA: TGTGCCAGCAGCTTGGGATGGGACGGATACAATGAGCAGTTCTTC
CDR3 protein: CASSLGWDGYNEQFF

CDR3 length: 13
V gene: TRBV6-1
D gene: .
J gene: TRBJ1-1
clone size: .
CDR3 DNA: TGTGCCAGCACAAATCGGGCGAACACTGAAGCTTTCTTT
CDR3 protein: CASTNRANTEAFF

CDR3 length: 12
V gene: TRBV6-1
D gene: TRBD1
J gene: TRBJ1-2
clone size: .
CDR3 DNA: TGTGCCAGCAGGGGACAGGGCTATGGCTACACCTTC
CDR3 protein: CASRGQGYGYTF

CDR3 length: 11
V gene: TRBV30
D gene: .
J gene: TRBJ1-1
clone size: .
CDR3 DNA: TGTGCCTCCACAAGAGTCACTGAAGCTTTCTTT
CDR3 protein: CASTRVTEAFF

CDR3 length: 12
V gene: TRBV7-9
D gene: TRBD1
J gene: TRBJ2-3
clone size: .
CDR3 DNA: TGTGCCAGCAACAGGGGGGTAGATACGCAGTATTTT
CDR3 protein: CASNRGVDTQYF

CDR3 length: 14
V gene: TRBV6-1
D gene: .
J gene: TRBJ1-4
clone size: .
CDR3 DNA: TGTGCCAGCAGTGAAAGTCGGGGAAATGAAAAACTGTTTTTT
CDR3 protein: CASSESRGNEKLFF

CDR3 length: 14
V gene: TRBV15
D gene: .
J gene: TRBJ1-2
clone size: .
CDR3 DNA: TGTGCCACCAGCAGAGATAATTGGGGGGAAGGCTACACCTTC
CDR3 protein: CATSRDNWGEGYTF

CDR3 length: 14
V gene: TRBV6-5
D gene: .
J gene: TRBJ2-5
clone size: .
CDR3 DNA: TGTGCCAGCAGGGGAGGAGTGTTAAAAGAGACCCAGTACTTC
CDR3 protein: CASRGGVLKETQYF

CDR3 length: 14
V gene: TRBV28
D gene: TRBD2
J gene: TRBJ2-7
clone size: .
CDR3 DNA: TGTGCCAGCAGCCGAAGCGGGAGTAGTTACGAGCAGTACTTC
CDR3 protein: CASSRSGSSYEQYF

CDR3 length: 15
V gene: TRBV7-9
D gene: .
J gene: TRBJ2-5
clone size: .
CDR3 DNA: TGTGCCAGCAGCTTAGGCAGGGGCCTACAAGAGACCCAGTACTTC
CDR3 protein: CASSLGRGLQETQYF

CDR3 length: 17
V gene: TRBV5-1
D gene: TRBD2
J gene: TRBJ2-7
clone size: .
CDR3 DNA: TGCGCCAGCTCCCTGGGACTTAGCGGGAGGAGCTCCTACGAGCAGTACTTC
CDR3 protein: CASSLGLSGRSSYEQYF

CDR3 length: 14
V gene: TRBV28
D gene: TRBD1
J gene: TRBJ2-7
clone size: .
CDR3 DNA: TGTGCCAGCAGCGCCGGGACAGTTTCCTACGAGCAGTACTTC
CDR3 protein: CASSAGTVSYEQYF

CDR3 length: 15
V gene: TRBV18
D gene: TRBD2
J gene: TRBJ2-7
clone size: .
CDR3 DNA: TGTGCCAGCTCACCGGGGACTAGCGGGAACTACGAGCAGTACTTC
CDR3 protein: CASSPGTSGNYEQYF

CDR3 length: 19
V gene: TRBV7-9
D gene: .
J gene: TRBJ2-6
clone size: .
CDR3 DNA: TGTGCCGGCGTAAGTTGGGGGCAGGACAGCAGCTCTGGGGCCAACGTCCTGACTTTC
CDR3 protein: CAGVSWGQDSSSGANVLTF

CDR3 length: 13
V gene: TRBV6-5
D gene: TRBD1
J gene: TRBJ1-4
clone size: .
CDR3 DNA: TGTGCCAGCAAGGAGGGGGCTCGTGAAAAACTGTTTTTT
CDR3 protein: CASKEGAREKLFF

CDR3 length: 15
V gene: TRBV28
D gene: .
J gene: TRBJ1-2
clone size: .
CDR3 DNA: TGTGCCAGCAGTCTGGGACTGTCCCTTAACTATGGCTACACCTTC
CDR3 protein: CASSLGLSLNYGYTF

CDR3 length: 15
V gene: TRBV15
D gene: .
J gene: TRBJ2-5
clone size: .
CDR3 DNA: TGTGCCACCAGCAGAGATGGGAAGCGAATGGAGACCCAGTACTTC
CDR3 protein: CATSRDGKRMETQYF

CDR3 length: 14
V gene: TRBV4-2
D gene: .
J gene: TRBJ2-5
clone size: .
CDR3 DNA: TGTGCCAGCAGCCAAGATGCCGGGGCAGAGACCCAGTACTTC
CDR3 protein: CASSQDAGAETQYF

CDR3 length: 11
V gene: TRBV20-1
D gene: .
J gene: TRBJ2-3
clone size: .
CDR3 DNA: TGCAGTGCTCGCACTACAGATACGCAGTATTTT
CDR3 protein: CSARTTDTQYF

CDR3 length: 12
V gene: TRBV11-3
D gene: .
J gene: TRBJ2-7
clone size: .
CDR3 DNA: TGTGCCAGCAGCCGTGATGACTACGAGCAGTACTTC
CDR3 protein: CASSRDDYEQYF

CDR3 length: 20
V gene: TRBV21-1
D gene: .
J gene: TRBJ2-7
clone size: once
CDR3 DNA: TGTGCCAGCAGCAAAGTTCCGGTTTTAATCGGGAGGCGGGAGCCCCACGAGCAGTACTTC
CDR3 protein: CASSKVPVLIGRREPHEQYF

CDR3 length: 15
V gene: TRBV9
D gene: TRBD2
J gene: TRBJ2-3
clone size: .
CDR3 DNA: TGTGCCAGCAGCGTAGACAGCGGGAGGACAGATACGCAGTATTTT
CDR3 protein: CASSVDSGRTDTQYF

CDR3 length: 11
V gene: TRBV27
D gene: .
J gene: TRBJ2-3
clone size: .
CDR3 DNA: TGTGCCAGCAGTTTGACAGATACGCAGTATTTT
CDR3 protein: CASSLTDTQYF

CDR3 length: 12
V gene: TRBV6-5
D gene: TRBD1
J gene: TRBJ1-2
clone size: .
CDR3 DNA: TGTGCCATAAAGACAGGGGGCGCGGGCTACACCTTC
CDR3 protein: CAIKTGGAGYTF

CDR3 length: 13
V gene: TRBV5-6
D gene: TRBD1
J gene: TRBJ2-4
clone size: .
CDR3 DNA: TGTGCCAGCAGCACGACAGGGGGCAACATTCAGTACTTC
CDR3 protein: CASSTTGGNIQYF

CDR3 length: 13
V gene: TRBV28
D gene: .
J gene: TRBJ1-1
clone size: .
CDR3 DNA: TGTGCCAGCAGTTCTACAGGGACTACTGAAGCTTTCTTT
CDR3 protein: CASSSTGTTEAFF

CDR3 length: 16
V gene: TRBV11-3
D gene: .
J gene: TRBJ2-2
clone size: .
CDR3 DNA: TGTGCCAGCAGCTTAGTGGGCGGGGAAGTCACCGGGGAGCTGTTTTTT
CDR3 protein: CASSLVGGEVTGELFF

CDR3 length: 15
V gene: TRBV9
D gene: .
J gene: TRBJ2-3
clone size: .
CDR3 DNA: TGTGCCAGCAGCGTAGAGACAGGACATACAGATACGCAGTATTTT
CDR3 protein: CASSVETGHTDTQYF

CDR3 length: 13
V gene: TRBV2
D gene: .
J gene: TRBJ1-1
clone size: .
CDR3 DNA: TGTGCCAGCAGAGGACCTTTGAACACTGAAGCTTTCTTT
CDR3 protein: CASRGPLNTEAFF

CDR3 length: 11
V gene: TRBV30
D gene: .
J gene: TRBJ2-7
clone size: .
CDR3 DNA: TGTGCCTGGAAAGGGGGTTACGAGCAGTACTTC
CDR3 protein: CAWKGGYEQYF

CDR3 length: 12
V gene: TRBV5-1
D gene: .
J gene: TRBJ2-7
clone size: .
CDR3 DNA: TGCGCCAGCAGCCCAACTGGGGTGGAGCAGTACTTC
CDR3 protein: CASSPTGVEQYF

CDR3 length: 14
V gene: TRBV4-1
D gene: .
J gene: TRBJ2-1
clone size: .
CDR3 DNA: TGCGCCAGCAGCCAGCCACGGGACTCTCATGAGCAGTTCTTC
CDR3 protein: CASSQPRDSHEQFF

CDR3 length: 16
V gene: TRBV9
D gene: TRBD2
J gene: TRBJ2-1
clone size: .
CDR3 DNA: TGTGCCAGCAGCGTAGGCTCCAGCGGGAGATGGGATGAGCAGTTCTTC
CDR3 protein: CASSVGSSGRWDEQFF

CDR3 length: 14
V gene: TRBV11-2
D gene: .
J gene: TRBJ2-7
clone size: .
CDR3 DNA: TGTGCCAGCAGCTTAGGAGGTAGATTATACGAGCAGTACTTC
CDR3 protein: CASSLGGRLYEQYF

CDR3 length: 16
V gene: TRBV21-1
D gene: .
J gene: TRBJ2-3
clone size: .
CDR3 DNA: TGTGCCAGCAGCAAAGGGACTAGCGGGAGCACAGATACGCAGTATTTT
CDR3 protein: CASSKGTSGSTDTQYF

CDR3 length: 14
V gene: TRBV7-2
D gene: .
J gene: TRBJ1-2
clone size: .
CDR3 DNA: TGTGCCAGCAGCTTAGTGGGGATGAGGTATGGCTACACCTTC
CDR3 protein: CASSLVGMRYGYTF

CDR3 length: 13
V gene: TRBV11-3
D gene: .
J gene: TRBJ2-1
clone size: .
CDR3 DNA: TGTGCCAGCAGCTCCTTGCGGGACAATGAGCAGTTCTTC
CDR3 protein: CASSSLRDNEQFF

CDR3 length: 16
V gene: TRBV21-1
D gene: .
J gene: TRBJ1-1
clone size: .
CDR3 DNA: TGTGCCAGCAGCAAAAAAAACAGGGGGCGGGAAACTGAAGCTTTCTTT
CDR3 protein: CASSKKNRGRETEAFF

CDR3 length: 15
V gene: TRBV27
D gene: .
J gene: TRBJ2-7
clone size: once
CDR3 DNA: TGTGCCAGCAGTTTCGAGGGTCGACAGGCCTACGAGCAGTACTTC
CDR3 protein: CASSFEGRQAYEQYF

CDR3 length: 15
V gene: TRBV6-1
D gene: .
J gene: TRBJ2-3
clone size: .
CDR3 DNA: TGTGCCAGCGGTGAGGTGGACTCCTCTGCAGATACGCAGTATTTT
CDR3 protein: CASGEVDSSADTQYF

CDR3 length: 17
V gene: TRBV25-1
D gene: TRBD2
J gene: TRBJ2-1
clone size: .
CDR3 DNA: TGTGCCAGCAGTGAGACCTGGAGGCTAGCGGGAGTCAATGAGCAGTTCTTC
CDR3 protein: CASSETWRLAGVNEQFF

CDR3 length: 15
V gene: TRBV18
D gene: .
J gene: TRBJ2-1
clone size: .
CDR3 DNA: TGTGCCAGCTCACCACGTCACGGGAGTGGGAATGAGCAGTTCTTC
CDR3 protein: CASSPRHGSGNEQFF

CDR3 length: 12
V gene: TRBV6-6
D gene: .
J gene: TRBJ2-3
clone size: .
CDR3 DNA: TGTGCCAGCAGTTACCTGACAGATACGCAGTATTTT
CDR3 protein: CASSYLTDTQYF

CDR3 length: 15
V gene: TRBV6-1
D gene: .
J gene: TRBJ2-3
clone size: .
CDR3 DNA: TGTGCCAGCAGTGAAGCTCTCTTTCTGGGATCACAAGAGTATTTT
CDR3 protein: CASSEALFLGSQEYF

CDR3 length: 15
V gene: TRBV7-9
D gene: .
J gene: TRBJ2-3
clone size: .
CDR3 DNA: TGTGCCAGCAGCTTTCTGTGGGGGGCCACAGATACGCAGTATTTT
CDR3 protein: CASSFLWGATDTQYF

CDR3 length: 15
V gene: TRBV6-5
D gene: .
J gene: TRBJ2-3
clone size: .
CDR3 DNA: TGTGCCAGCAGTCCATCCGGAGGGAGGACAGATACGCAGTATTTT
CDR3 protein: CASSPSGGRTDTQYF

CDR3 length: 11
V gene: TRBV19
D gene: .
J gene: TRBJ2-1
clone size: .
CDR3 DNA: TGTGCCAGTAGCCACGGAGATGAGCAGTTCTTC
CDR3 protein: CASSHGDEQFF

CDR3 length: 13
V gene: TRBV6-5
D gene: TRBD1
J gene: TRBJ2-7
clone size: .
CDR3 DNA: TGTGCCAGCAGCTTGACAGGGTCAGGGGAGCAGTACTTC
CDR3 protein: CASSLTGSGEQYF